This T cell receptor beta chain was found in a study of prognosis after radiotherapy for stage I lung cancer. The genomic DNA TCR beta CDR3 region underwent two rounds of multiplex PCR. Specific primers for each TRBV and TRBJ gene were what first-round PCR used. TCRdb passed the multiplex PCR reads through MiXCR, listing each CDR3 protein once. This sample yields 20,000 to 25,000 distinct CDR3 sequences, of which about 36% are seen a single time; approximately 67% belongs to the top ten. Findings of the study overall: The authors did not determine whether the expanded TCR clones were tumor-specific.

Worth noting for this clonotype: Its antigen is not identified.

This clonotype originated in a donor at least 50 years old with non-small cell lung cancer. The input for sequencing was PBMCs, taken before or after stereotactic body radiation therapy (not recorded which).

This CDR3 reads CASSRSPRSFGYTF. DNA for the CDR3: TGTGCCAGCAGCCGCTCGCCCAGGTCCTTTGGCTACACCTTC. V gene TRBV6-1 combines with J gene TRBJ1-2, with D hard to call. V shed 6 bases and J shed 7 bases, with 18 bases lying between them. The CDR3 has 14 residues. Germline CDR1 reads MNHNS; CDR2 reads SASEGT.